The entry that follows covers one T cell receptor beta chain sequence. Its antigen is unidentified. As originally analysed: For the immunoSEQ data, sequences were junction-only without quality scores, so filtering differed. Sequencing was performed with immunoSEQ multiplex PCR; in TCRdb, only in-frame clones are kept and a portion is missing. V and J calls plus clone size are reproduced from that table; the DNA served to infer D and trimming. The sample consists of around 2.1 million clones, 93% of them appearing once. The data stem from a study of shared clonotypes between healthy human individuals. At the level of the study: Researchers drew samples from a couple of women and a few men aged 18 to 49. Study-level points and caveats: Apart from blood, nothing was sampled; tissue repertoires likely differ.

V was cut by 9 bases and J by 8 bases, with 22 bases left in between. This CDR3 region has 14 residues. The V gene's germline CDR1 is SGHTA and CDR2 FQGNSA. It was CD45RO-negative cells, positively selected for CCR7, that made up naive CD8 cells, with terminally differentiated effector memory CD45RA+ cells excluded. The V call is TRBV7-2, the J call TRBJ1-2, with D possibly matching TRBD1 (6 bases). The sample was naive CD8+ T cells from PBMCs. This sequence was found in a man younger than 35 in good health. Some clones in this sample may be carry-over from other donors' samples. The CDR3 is CARDNRDVRAGYTF. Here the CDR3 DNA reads TGTGCCAGGGACAACAGGGATGTTCGTGCGGGCTACACCTTC.